This TCR beta chain was observed in a study of shared clonotypes between healthy human individuals. Terminally differentiated effector memory CD45RA+ cells were left out of the naive CD8 fraction, which was CD45RO-negative and positively selected for CCR7. Clones were sequenced by immunoSEQ multiplex PCR, and TCRdb holds only the in-frame ones, with some missing. The repertoire has some 2.1 million clones, approximately 95% of them found once; the top ten carry roughly 1%. Germline values: CDR1 SGDLS, CDR2 YYNGEE. CDR3 length equals 14 residues. Trimming took 0 bases from V and 6 from J, leaving 9 bases between them.

The chain couples TRBV9 to TRBJ2-2, with D possibly matching TRBD1 (6 bases). The specimen sequenced was naive CD8+ T cells sorted from blood. This TCR was recovered from a man aged 18 to 29 in good health. The CDR3, as DNA: TGTGCCAGCAGCGTAGTGACAGGTTCCGGGGAGCTGTTTTTT. Residues: CASSVVTGSGELFF.